The 9 T cell receptor beta chains below all came from one sample that was sequenced in a study of T cells in narcolepsy. Profiled with immunoSEQ multiplex PCR; TCRdb holds only in-frame clones, not every one. The sample lists fewer than 30,000 clones; approximately 86% were seen once. The specimen was CD45RA- memory CD4+ T cells from PBMCs. The receptors were gathered from a human donor with narcolepsy.

V gene TRBV5-1 combines with J gene TRBJ2-2, with D maybe TRBD1 (6 bases). The CDR3 spans 15 residues. Germline V gene sequence: CDR1 SGHRS, CDR2 YFSETQ. The V end lost 7 bases, the J end lost 0 bases, and 13 bases lay between the germline ends. The DNA for the CDR3 is TGCGCCAGCTCCTGGGACAACCCGAACACCGGGGAGCTGTTTTTT. Protein product: CASSWDNPNTGELFF.

The CDR3 sequence is CASSMSQGYTF. The CDR3 bases are TGTGCCAGTAGTATGTCTCAGGGCTACACCTTC. J is TRBJ1-2 and V is TRBV19; D is unclear. Germline V gene lookup returns CDR1 LNHDA and CDR2 SQIVND (reference sequence). The CDR3 contains 11 residues. Trimming removed 3 bases at V and 8 bases at J, with 7 bases between.

The rearrangement links TRBV16 to TRBJ2-5; a weak D match, TRBD2 (6 bases). With 0 bases removed from V and 3 bases from J, the gap between germline ends came to 11 bases. This CDR3 contains 15 residues. Germline V gives CDR1 KGHSY, CDR2 FQNENV. In DNA form, the CDR3 reads TGTGCCAGCAGCCAATCCTTAGCGGCTAAAGAGACCCAGTACTTC. As protein: CASSQSLAAKETQYF.

The chain carries TRBV29-1 and TRBJ1-1; tentatively, D is TRBD1 (6 bases). CDR1 SQVTM and CDR2 ANQGSEA come from the germline V gene. The CDR3 loop spans 14 amino acids. The germline V and J ends were trimmed by 6 bases and 5 bases, with 19 bases remaining between them. The CDR3 is CSVAPAGRGTEAFF. DNA of the CDR3: TGCAGCGTCGCCCCCGCCGGGAGGGGGACTGAAGCTTTCTTT. The full variable domain, completed using reference TRBV29-1 and TRBJ1-1, is SAVISQKPSRDICQRGTSLTIQCQVDSQVTMMFWYRQQPGQSLTLIATANQGSEATYESGFVIDKFPISRPNLTFSTLTVSNMSPEDSSIYLCSVAPAGRGTEAFFGQGTRLTVV.

The V and J genes are TRBV29-1 and TRBJ2-5, with 8 bases aligning to TRBD1. From germline, CDR1 is SQVTM and CDR2 ANQGSEA. V dropped 4 bases and J dropped 4; count of bases not matched to a gene: 8. This CDR3 spans 14 amino acids. DNA of the CDR3: TGCAGCGTTGCTTATGTCACAGGGGGAGAGACCCAGTACTTC. Translated: CSVAYVTGGETQYF.

This chain uses TRBV5-1 with TRBJ2-5; D may be TRBD2 (5 bases). The V and J ends lost 2 bases and 4 bases respectively, with 9 bases between them. The CDR3 sequence is 13 residues long. In germline, CDR1 is SGHRS, CDR2 YFSETQ. The CDR3 sequence is CASSFLAGETQYF. The CDR3 DNA reads TGCGCCAGCAGCTTTCTAGCTGGAGAGACCCAGTACTTC.

The chain combines TRBV4-1 with TRBJ1-2; TRBD1 agrees at 10 bases. The CDR3 sequence is 15 residues long. The germline gives CDR1 MGHRA, CDR2 YSYEKL. V dropped 3 bases and J dropped 5; count of bases not matched to a gene: 6. This CDR3 reads CASSQQPGQGYGYTF. The CDR3 bases are TGCGCCAGCAGCCAGCAACCGGGACAGGGGTATGGCTACACCTTC.

The chain recombines TRBV28 with TRBJ1-5; possibly TRBD1 for D (5 bases). The V end lost 8 bases, the J end lost 0 bases, and 23 bases lay between the germline ends. Germline lookup yields CDR1 MDHEN and CDR2 SYDVKM. The CDR3 covers 18 residues. The CDR3 loop is CASRPRRVIDYSNQPQHF. CDR3 nucleotide sequence: TGTGCCAGCCGACCCCGCAGGGTTATCGATTATAGCAATCAGCCCCAGCATTTT. Looking up the rest from reference TRBV28 and TRBJ1-5 gives the full variable domain: DVKVTQSSRYLVKRTGEKVFLECVQDMDHENMFWYRQDPGLGLRLIYFSYDVKMKEKGDIPEGYSVSREKKERFSLILESASTNQTSMYLCASRPRRVIDYSNQPQHFGDGTRLSIL.

The V call is TRBV7-9, the J call TRBJ1-2; D unresolved. CDR1 and CDR2 from the germline V gene are SEHNR and FQNEAQ (reference sequence). V dropped 4 bases and J dropped 5 bases, with 14 bases sitting between them. The CDR3 consists of 14 residues. The CDR3 bases are TGTGCCAGCAGCTCCACTAGGACGGGGTATGGCTACACCTTC. The encoded protein is CASSSTRTGYGYTF. Full variable domain (rest looked up from reference TRBV7-9 and TRBJ1-2): DTGVSQNPRHKITKRGQNVTFRCDPISEHNRLYWYRQTLGQGPEFLTYFQNEAQLEKSRLLSDRFSAERPKGSFSTLEIQRTEQGDSAMYLCASSSTRTGYGYTFGSGTRLTVV.